One and the same sample provided the 14 T cell receptor beta chains below, sequenced in a study of T cells in tuberculosis. Time point here: new active TB diagnosis, blood taken before or within 7 days of starting treatment. Clones were read by immunoSEQ multiplex PCR, and TCRdb kept only the in-frame ones, dropping some. The sample holds about 35,000 clones; about 90% are singletons and the top ten take approximately 7%. This material consisted of PBMCs, taken at tuberculosis diagnosis. Every receptor here comes from an adult with tuberculosis. Some clones in this sample may be carry-over from other donors' samples.

This chain connects TRBV27 to TRBJ2-7; maybe TRBD2 (6 bases). Deletions cut 5 bases from V and 1 base from J, with 15 bases between. Germline V CDR1 and CDR2: MNHEY, SMNVEV (reference sequence). The CDR3 loop spans 15 amino acids. This chain's CDR3 is CASSPRGRPSYEQYF. CDR3 nucleotides: TGTGCCAGCAGTCCGCGGGGCAGGCCGTCCTACGAGCAGTACTTC.

V and J are TRBV7-9 and TRBJ2-2; 7 nucleotides align to TRBD1. V lost 4 bases and J lost 4; bases outside the gene matches: 3. CDR3 length: 14 amino acids. Per the germline V gene, CDR1 is SEHNR and CDR2 is FQNEAQ (reference sequence). CDR3 sequence reads: CASSYRDSTGELFF. CDR3 bases: TGTGCCAGCAGCTACCGGGACAGCACCGGGGAGCTGTTTTTT.

The chain is built from TRBV5-1 and TRBJ2-7; tentatively, D is TRBD1 (5 bases). In germline, CDR1 is SGHRS, CDR2 YFSETQ. This CDR3 has 15 amino acids. Between the trimmed V and J ends, which lost 2 bases and 2 bases, there was a span of 14 bases. As DNA, the CDR3 is TGCGCCAGCAGCTTCTGGGCAGGGAAAACCTACGAGCAGTACTTC. This codes for CASSFWAGKTYEQYF.

The chain carries TRBV2 and TRBJ2-7; 9 bases align to TRBD1. The CDR3 covers 15 residues. The germline V gene encodes CDR1 SNHLY and CDR2 FYNNEI. Losses at the gene ends were 4 bases for V and 3 bases for J; bases not matched to a gene: 7. The CDR3 is CASSGPGQGNYEQYF. CDR3 DNA sequence: TGTGCCAGCAGTGGTCCGGGACAGGGCAACTACGAGCAGTACTTC.

CDR3 nucleotides: TGCGCCAGCAGCCAAGGATTGGGGGGTACCGGGGAGCTGTTTTTT. Translated: CASSQGLGGTGELFF. V gene TRBV4-1 combines with J gene TRBJ2-2, with a tentative D call TRBD2 (6 bases). CDR1 MGHRA and CDR2 YSYEKL come from the germline V gene. Deletions cut 1 base from V and 5 bases from J, with 11 bases between. The CDR3 length is 15 residues.

Only one count was recorded for this clone. The V gene is TRBV5-1, the J gene TRBJ2-3, with D perhaps matching TRBD2 (5 bases). Germline CDR1 is SGHRS and CDR2 is YFSETQ. The CDR3 spans 17 residues. V was clipped by 2 bases and J by 5 bases, with 21 bases between them. CDR3 protein: CASSFHRTGIPGDTQYF. For the CDR3, the DNA is TGCGCCAGCAGCTTCCATAGGACGGGGATCCCGGGAGATACGCAGTATTTT.

The chain is built from TRBV10-3 and TRBJ2-7; TRBD1 aligns across 8 bases. The germline V gene encodes CDR1 ENHRY and CDR2 SYGVKD. The CDR3 loop spans 17 amino acids. The ends lost 4 bases at V and 2 bases at J; junction bases unmatched: 13. CDR3 coding DNA: TGTGCCATCAGTGTACCCCCAGGACAGGGAAAAACCTACGAGCAGTACTTC. It encodes CAISVPPGQGKTYEQYF.

The CDR3 DNA is TGTGCCAGCACCGAAGGGGCAGGGCTAGCCTACGAGCAGTACTTC. This gives the protein CASTEGAGLAYEQYF. The chain is built from TRBV6-1 and TRBJ2-7, with D possibly TRBD1 on 5 matching bases. V was trimmed by 7 bases and J by 2 bases, leaving 18 bases between them. The CDR3 is made up of 15 amino acids. The germline V gene encodes CDR1 MNHNS and CDR2 SASEGT.

The chain is built from TRBV6-5 and TRBJ1-5, with D uncertain. The V end was cut by 6 bases, the J end by 2 bases, with 8 bases between. Germline V gene data show CDR1 as MNHEY and CDR2 as SVGAGI. This CDR3 contains 13 residues. This CDR3 is CASSRGGNQPQHF. The CDR3 DNA is TGTGCCAGCAGCAGAGGTGGCAATCAGCCCCAGCATTTT.

The V and J genes are TRBV29-1 and TRBJ2-3, with 8 positions matching TRBD2. Germline CDR1 is SQVTM and CDR2 is ANQGSEA. The V gene end was trimmed by 1 base and the J gene end by 6 bases; junction bases not matched to a gene: 12. This CDR3 is built from 16 residues. The CDR3 sequence is CSVEVGSGAIGDTQYF. CDR3 sequence (DNA): TGCAGCGTTGAAGTGGGTAGCGGGGCCATTGGGGATACGCAGTATTTT.

In this sample, this clone turned up once. The chain employs TRBV10-3 and TRBJ2-7; TRBD1 aligns across 7 bases. The ends lost 9 bases at V and 6 bases at J; junction bases unmatched: 5. Germline CDR1 is ENHRY and CDR2 is SYGVKD. The CDR3 contains 11 residues. CDR3: CAIGTAREQYF. In DNA, the CDR3 is TGTGCCATTGGGACAGCCCGCGAGCAGTACTTC.

The CDR3 region is CASSEQGPGSYGYTF. The CDR3 coding sequence is TGTGCCAGCAGTGAACAGGGCCCCGGGAGCTATGGCTACACCTTC. The chain links TRBV2 to TRBJ1-2; D is possibly TRBD1 (5 bases). V shed 2 bases and J shed 4 bases, with 14 bases lying between them. Per the germline V gene, CDR1 is SNHLY and CDR2 is FYNNEI. The CDR3 runs to 15 residues.

This clone was seen a single time. Here the CDR3 DNA reads TGTGCCAGCAGCCGGGGACTAGCGGGGAGCACCGGGGAGCTGTTTTTT. Translated, it gives CASSRGLAGSTGELFF. The V and J genes are TRBV5-4 and TRBJ2-2, with 13 bases matching TRBD2. Germline CDR1 SGHNT, CDR2 YYREEE (reference sequence). This CDR3 is 16 amino acids long. The V segment lost 4 bases and the J segment 4 bases; nucleotides outside the gene matches: 4.

This clone has a single count. The chain combines TRBV7-3 with TRBJ1-1; TRBD1 matches at 7 bases. The germline gives CDR1 SGHTA, CDR2 FQGTGA. The CDR3 loop spans 17 amino acids. Trimming cost V 4 bases and J 2 bases; bases outside gene matches: 13. The CDR3 sequence is CASSSEDRRFYNTEAFF. In DNA form, the CDR3 reads TGTGCCAGCAGCTCAGAGGACAGGCGTTTTTATAACACTGAAGCTTTCTTT.